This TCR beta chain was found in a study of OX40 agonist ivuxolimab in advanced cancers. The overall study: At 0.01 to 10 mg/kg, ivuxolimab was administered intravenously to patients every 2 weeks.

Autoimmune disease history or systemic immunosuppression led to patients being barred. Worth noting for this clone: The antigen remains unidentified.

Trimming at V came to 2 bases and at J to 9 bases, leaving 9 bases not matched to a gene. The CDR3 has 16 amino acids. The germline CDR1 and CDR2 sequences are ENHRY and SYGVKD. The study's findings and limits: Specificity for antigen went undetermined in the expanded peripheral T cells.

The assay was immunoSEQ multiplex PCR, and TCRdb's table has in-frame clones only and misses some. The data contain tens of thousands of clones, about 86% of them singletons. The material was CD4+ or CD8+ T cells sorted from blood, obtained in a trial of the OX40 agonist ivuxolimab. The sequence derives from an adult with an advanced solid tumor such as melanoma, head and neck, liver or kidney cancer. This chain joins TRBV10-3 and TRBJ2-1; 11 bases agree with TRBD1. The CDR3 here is CAISEAGTGGFGEQFF. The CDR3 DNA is TGTGCCATCAGTGAGGCCGGGACAGGGGGTTTCGGTGAGCAGTTCTTC.